Listed here are 29 T cell receptor beta chains from one sample, sequenced in a study of blood T cell repertoires in COVID-19 (dated by TCRdb to the early 2020s). Library construction relied on the immunoSEQ multiplex PCR assay. TCRdb took over this immuneACCESS table, retaining in-frame rearrangements with V and J assigned. Such tables are incomplete; in checked studies, under half of the missing clones stem from an unresolved V gene, and the remainder is unexplained. Present in this sample are 120,000 to 150,000 clones, roughly 85% of which were seen just once. In total, the top ten clones hold 2.5% to 3% of the sample. Source material: peripheral blood. The receptors were sampled from a man in his fifties or sixties with acute or convalescent COVID-19.

Worth noting for this clone: Other DNA sequences from this sample encode an identical CDR3 as well. CDR3 nucleotides: TGTGCCTGGAGTGAGAGGGGCAATCAGCCCCAGCATTTT. Translation gives CAWSERGNQPQHF. V usage is TRBV30 and J usage is TRBJ1-5; no clear D. CDR3 length equals 13 residues. The germline gives CDR1 GTSNPN, CDR2 SVGIG (reference sequence). V lost 1 base, J lost 2 bases, and 6 bases lay in between.

The rearrangement uses TRBV6-1 and TRBJ1-2; D gene uncertain. This CDR3 region has 14 residues. V was pared by 1 base and J by 2 bases, with 8 bases between. Germline V gene lookup returns CDR1 MNHNS and CDR2 SASEGT. The CDR3 bases are TGTGCCAGCAGTGAAGGAGGGTCGAACTATGGCTACACCTTC. Its translation is CASSEGGSNYGYTF.

This chain joins TRBV6-5 and TRBJ1-5; weak D call: TRBD1 (6 bases). This CDR3 has 15 amino acids. The V and J ends lost 2 bases and 9 bases respectively, with 17 bases between them. Germline CDR1 MNHEY, CDR2 SVGAGI. The CDR3 spells CASSYGHHRDRPQHF. DNA of the CDR3: TGTGCCAGCAGTTACGGCCACCACAGGGACCGGCCCCAGCATTTT.

The chain recombines TRBV24-1 with TRBJ2-5; 7 bases line up with TRBD1. From germline, CDR1 is KGHDR and CDR2 SFDVKD. Losses at the gene ends were 7 bases for V and 5 bases for J; bases not matched to a gene: 15. This CDR3 has 16 amino acids. CDR3 loop: CATSLGTVELGETQYF. CDR3 nucleotide sequence: TGTGCCACCAGCCTCGGGACAGTCGAACTCGGGGAGACCCAGTACTTC.

The chain is built from TRBV7-6 and TRBJ2-7; D perhaps matches TRBD1 (6 bases). This CDR3 has 16 amino acids. Germline V CDR1 and CDR2: SGHVS, FNYEAQ. The ends were cut back, 0 bases at V and 2 bases at J, with 14 bases in the middle. Here the CDR3 reads CASSLANREDAYEQYF. DNA for the CDR3: TGTGCCAGCAGCTTAGCGAACAGGGAAGATGCCTACGAGCAGTACTTC.

The chain is built from TRBV28 and TRBJ1-6; tentative D call: TRBD1 (6 bases). The CDR3 is 16 amino acids. The V gene's germline CDR1 is MDHEN and CDR2 SYDVKM. V lost 4 bases, J lost 12 bases, and 22 bases lay in between. CDR3 loop: CASSSPRGGRLGPLHF. CDR3 nucleotide sequence: TGTGCCAGCAGTTCCCCCCGTGGGGGCAGGCTTGGACCCCTCCACTTT.

This sequence joins TRBV7-3 and TRBJ2-3; D possibly corresponds to TRBD1 (6 bases). CDR1 SGHTA and CDR2 FQGTGA come from the germline V gene. This CDR3 is built from 14 residues. The ends were cut back, 5 bases at V and 9 bases at J, with 18 bases in the middle. DNA for the CDR3: TGTGCCAGCAGCCCGTCGGGGCCTGGGGGCACGCAGTATTTT. Amino acid sequence: CASSPSGPGGTQYF.

The chain is built from TRBV3-1 (or the pseudogene TRBV3-2) and TRBJ1-2; D possibly corresponds to TRBD1 (6 bases). The CDR3 totals 13 residues. Germline CDR1 LGHDT, CDR2 YNNKEL (reference sequence). The V end was cut by 4 bases, the J end by 2 bases, with 8 bases between. The CDR3 nucleotides are TGTGCCAGCAGCCCCCAGGGGAACTATGGCTACACCTTC. Its translation is CASSPQGNYGYTF.

The chain is built from TRBV24-1 and TRBJ2-1, with D perhaps TRBD2 (5 bases). This CDR3 has 13 amino acids. V dropped 5 bases and J dropped 7 bases, with 11 bases sitting between them. Per the germline V gene, CDR1 is KGHDR and CDR2 is SFDVKD. The CDR3 reads CATSGASLNEQFF. The CDR3 DNA sequence: TGTGCCACCAGTGGGGCTAGCCTTAATGAGCAGTTCTTC.

This clone was seen once. V usage is TRBV7-8 and J usage is TRBJ1-3; no reliable D call. The germline gives CDR1 SGHVS, CDR2 FQNEAQ. Trimming took off 5 bases at V and 0 bases at J, with 8 bases between the two ends. The CDR3 runs to 14 residues. The CDR3 is CASSHAVSGNTIYF. In nucleotides, the CDR3 is TGTGCCAGCAGCCACGCAGTCTCTGGAAACACCATATATTTT.

The V call is TRBV5-1, the J call TRBJ1-1, with D possibly being TRBD1 (5 bases). The CDR3 is 17 residues long. Germline lookup yields CDR1 SGHRS and CDR2 YFSETQ. Trimming pared 0 bases from V and 1 base from J, leaving 16 bases between. As DNA, the CDR3 is TGCGCCAGCAGCTTGGAGCCCTCTGGACAAGCGAACACTGAAGCTTTCTTT. Its protein is CASSLEPSGQANTEAFF.

The chain carries TRBV24-1 and TRBJ1-1, with 10 bases that match TRBD1. From germline, CDR1 is KGHDR and CDR2 SFDVKD. V was clipped by 9 bases and J by 5 bases; unmatched bases: 17. The CDR3 extends over 17 amino acids. This CDR3 reads CATSSGLLRDRGTEAFF. CDR3 in DNA: TGTGCCACCTCATCCGGATTGTTACGGGACAGGGGAACTGAAGCTTTCTTT.

The chain carries TRBV7-9 and TRBJ2-3; 7 bases are a match to TRBD1. V lost 5 bases and J lost 6; bases outside the gene matches: 11. CDR1 and CDR2 from the germline V gene are SEHNR and FQNEAQ (reference sequence). CDR3 size: 15 residues. The CDR3 region is CASSPTGWRADTQYF. CDR3 DNA: TGTGCCAGCAGCCCGACAGGGTGGCGGGCGGATACGCAGTATTTT.

V gene TRBV6-5 combines with J gene TRBJ2-6, with D possibly matching TRBD1 (6 bases). The germline CDR1 and CDR2 sequences are MNHEY and SVGAGI. The germline V and J ends were trimmed by 6 bases and 4 bases, with 13 bases remaining between them. CDR3 length equals 15 residues. In DNA form, the CDR3 reads TGTGCCAGCAGCGCAGGGGCGGCGGGGGCCAACGTCCTGACTTTC. Encoded protein: CASSAGAAGANVLTF.

The rearrangement joins TRBV27 to TRBJ2-5; D is perhaps TRBD2 (6 bases). Trimming took off 4 bases at V and 1 base at J, with 7 bases between the two ends. The germline CDR1 and CDR2 sequences are MNHEY and SMNVEV (reference sequence). The length of the CDR3 is 13 residues. Here the CDR3 reads CASSWGVQETQYF. CDR3 in DNA: TGTGCCAGCAGTTGGGGGGTCCAAGAGACCCAGTACTTC.

This clone was recorded once. CDR3 coding DNA: TGTGCCAGCAGTTACCAGGGGTCCGAGCAGTACTTC. Translating it yields CASSYQGSEQYF. This chain connects TRBV28 to TRBJ2-7, with a weak D call TRBD1 (6 bases). CDR3 length equals 12 residues. CDR1 is MDHEN and CDR2 is SYDVKM in the germline V gene. The V gene lost 4 bases and the J gene lost 6 bases, with 10 bases spanning the gap.

This clone was found once. This chain uses TRBV5-1 with TRBJ2-1, with TRBD2 matching over 8 bases. Germline CDR1 and CDR2: SGHRS and YFSETQ. V gave up 3 bases and J gave up 7 bases; unmatched junction bases: 6. The CDR3 length is 14 residues. The CDR3 is CASSWFREGNEQFF. In nucleotides, the CDR3 is TGCGCCAGCAGCTGGTTCCGGGAGGGGAATGAGCAGTTCTTC.

There are a few counts of this clone. V is TRBV19 and J is TRBJ2-2; no reliable D call. This CDR3 comprises 13 residues. Germline CDR1 LNHDA, CDR2 SQIVND (reference sequence). V shed 6 bases and J shed 7 bases, with 12 bases lying between them. CDR3 sequence: CASSLPYSGELFF. CDR3 coding DNA: TGTGCCAGTAGCTTACCCTACAGCGGGGAGCTGTTTTTT.

This clone was seen a single time. This sequence joins TRBV12-5 and TRBJ1-2; D not certain. The CDR3 extends over 12 amino acids. Germline CDR1 is LGHNT and CDR2 is FRNRAP. Between the trimmed V and J ends, which lost 3 bases and 4 bases, there was a span of 6 bases. The DNA for the CDR3 is TGTGCTAGTGGTTTTGAGAGCTATGGCTACACCTTC. Translation: CASGFESYGYTF.

Of note for this clone: The junction and the germline gene differ at one end; a read error may be behind it. The rearrangement joins TRBV15 to TRBJ1-4; no definite D call. This CDR3 has 15 amino acids. Germline lookup yields CDR1 LNHNV and CDR2 YYDKDF (reference sequence). The CDR3 spells CATSRDGREDEKLFF. CDR3 coding DNA: TGTGCCACCAGCCGAGATGGGCGGGAGGATGAAAAACTGTTTTTT.

V usage is TRBV28 and J usage is TRBJ1-1, with D perhaps matching TRBD1 (6 bases). The CDR3 totals 16 residues. Germline V CDR1 and CDR2: MDHEN, SYDVKM. V was cut by 7 bases and J by 8 bases, with 26 bases left in between. In DNA form, the CDR3 reads TGTGCCAGCACCTGGGGGGGCTCTGTAGGGAGGGTAGAAGCTTTCTTT. Translating gives CASTWGGSVGRVEAFF.

This clone was detected a few times. The chain links TRBV15 to TRBJ1-3; 9 bases match TRBD1. This CDR3 region has 14 residues. With V trimmed by 8 bases and J by 2 bases, 4 bases remained unmatched. The germline V gene has CDR1 LNHNV and CDR2 YYDKDF (reference sequence). CDR3 DNA: TGTGCCACCGGCGACAGGGGGACTGGAAACACCATATATTTT. It yields the protein CATGDRGTGNTIYF.

The chain has TRBV20-1 and TRBJ1-2, with a tentative D call TRBD1 (5 bases). The length of the CDR3 is 11 residues. Germline CDR1 and CDR2: DFQATT and SNEGSKA (reference sequence). Trimming cost V 2 bases and J 4 bases, with 5 bases left between them. CDR3 coding DNA: TGCAGTGCTAGAACAGGCTATGGCTACACCTTC. Protein sequence: CSARTGYGYTF.

Here the CDR3 reads CASWAGEPSEQYF. CDR3 coding DNA: TGTGCCAGCTGGGCGGGGGAGCCTTCCGAGCAGTACTTC. The rearrangement uses TRBV6-5 and TRBJ2-7; 7 bases fit TRBD2. This CDR3 comprises 13 residues. Germline V gives CDR1 MNHEY, CDR2 SVGAGI. The V gene end was trimmed by 8 bases and the J gene end by 6 bases; junction bases not matched to a gene: 10.

V gene TRBV19 combines with J gene TRBJ1-5; D remains unclear. V lost 3 bases to trimming and J lost 7 bases, with 10 bases between them. The CDR3 contains 13 residues. The germline gives CDR1 LNHDA, CDR2 SQIVND (reference sequence). CDR3 sequence (DNA): TGTGCCAGTAGTATGTGGAGGGAACAGCCCCAGCATTTT. It yields the protein CASSMWREQPQHF.

V and J are TRBV28 and TRBJ1-1; D gene unclear. The CDR3 has 12 residues. The V gene's germline CDR1 is MDHEN and CDR2 SYDVKM. The V end was cut by 6 bases, the J end by 0 bases, with 5 bases between. CDR3 sequence: CASRELNTEAFF. The CDR3 nucleotides are TGTGCCAGCAGGGAGCTGAACACTGAAGCTTTCTTT.

The chain has TRBV7-9 and TRBJ1-1; weak D call: TRBD1 (5 bases). V shed 5 bases and J shed 2 bases, with 12 bases lying between them. Per the germline V gene, CDR1 is SEHNR and CDR2 is FQNEAQ (reference sequence). This CDR3 has 14 amino acids. CDR3 bases: TGTGCCAGCAGCCCACGGCAGGGCAACACTGAAGCTTTCTTT. It yields the protein CASSPRQGNTEAFF.

V gene TRBV7-8 combines with J gene TRBJ2-2; 9 nucleotides line up with TRBD1. Germline-derived CDR1 and CDR2 are SGHVS and FQNEAQ. There are 16 residues in the CDR3. The V and J ends lost 5 bases and 4 bases, in that order; junction bases with no gene match: 8. This CDR3 is CASSPRTGVGTGELFF. The DNA of the CDR3 is TGTGCCAGCAGCCCCCGGACAGGGGTTGGCACCGGGGAGCTGTTTTTT.

J is TRBJ2-7 and V is TRBV18, with 11 bases aligning to TRBD2. The ends lost 8 bases at V and 5 bases at J; junction bases unmatched: 8. CDR1 is KGHSH, CDR2 LQKENI, per germline. The length of the CDR3 is 14 residues. The CDR3 spells CASTTTSGTHEQYF. In nucleotides, the CDR3 is TGTGCCAGCACCACGACTAGCGGGACCCACGAGCAGTACTTC.